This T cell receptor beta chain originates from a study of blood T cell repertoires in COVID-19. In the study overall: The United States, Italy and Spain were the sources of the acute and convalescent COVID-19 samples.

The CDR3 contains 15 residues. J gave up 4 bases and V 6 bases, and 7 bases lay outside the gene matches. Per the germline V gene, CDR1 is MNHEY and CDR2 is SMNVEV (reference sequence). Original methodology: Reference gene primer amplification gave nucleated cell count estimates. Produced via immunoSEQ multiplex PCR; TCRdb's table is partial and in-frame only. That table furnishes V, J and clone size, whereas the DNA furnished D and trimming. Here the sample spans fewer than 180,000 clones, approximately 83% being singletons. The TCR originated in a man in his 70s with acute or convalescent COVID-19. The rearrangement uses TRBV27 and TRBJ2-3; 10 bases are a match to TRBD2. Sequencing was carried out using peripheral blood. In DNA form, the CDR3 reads TGTGCCAGCAGCCCTAGCGGGAGTTTTCCAGATACGCAGTATTTT. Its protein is CASSPSGSFPDTQYF.